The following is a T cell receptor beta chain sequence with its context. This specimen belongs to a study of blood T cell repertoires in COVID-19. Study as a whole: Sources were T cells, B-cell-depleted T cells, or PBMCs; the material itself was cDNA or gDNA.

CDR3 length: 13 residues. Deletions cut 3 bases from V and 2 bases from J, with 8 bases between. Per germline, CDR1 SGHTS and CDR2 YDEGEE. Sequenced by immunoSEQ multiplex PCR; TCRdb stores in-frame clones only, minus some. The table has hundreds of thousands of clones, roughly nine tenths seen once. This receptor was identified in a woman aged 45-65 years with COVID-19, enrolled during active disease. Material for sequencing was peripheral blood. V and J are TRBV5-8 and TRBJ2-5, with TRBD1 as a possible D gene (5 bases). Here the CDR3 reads CASSSDTQETQYF. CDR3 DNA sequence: TGTGCCAGCAGCTCGGACACTCAAGAGACCCAGTACTTC.